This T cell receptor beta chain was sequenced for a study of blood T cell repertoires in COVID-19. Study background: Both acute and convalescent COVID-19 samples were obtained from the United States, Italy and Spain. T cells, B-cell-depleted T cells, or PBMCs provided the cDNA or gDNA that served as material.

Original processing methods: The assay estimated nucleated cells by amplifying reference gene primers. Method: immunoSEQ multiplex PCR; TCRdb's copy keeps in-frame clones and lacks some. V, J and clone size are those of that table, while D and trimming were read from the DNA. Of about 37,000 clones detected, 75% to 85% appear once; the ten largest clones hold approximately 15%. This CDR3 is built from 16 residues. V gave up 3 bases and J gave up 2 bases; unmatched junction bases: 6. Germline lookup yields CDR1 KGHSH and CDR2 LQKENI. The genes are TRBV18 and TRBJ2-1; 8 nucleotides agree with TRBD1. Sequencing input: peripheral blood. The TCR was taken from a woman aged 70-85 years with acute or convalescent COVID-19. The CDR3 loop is CASSPWDRIPYNEQFF. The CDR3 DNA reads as TGTGCCAGCTCACCTTGGGACAGGATACCCTACAATGAGCAGTTCTTC.